A single sample is the source of the 7 T cell receptor gamma chains below, sequenced in a study of gamma-delta T cells after stem cell transplantation. TCRdb ran CATT on the RT-PCR reads. This table holds several hundred gamma-chain clones, 18% found once. Sequencing was done on a sample of gamma-delta T cells. Every receptor here comes from a human donor. It is not recorded whose cells these are; they may come from a transplant donor.

V and J are TRGV3 and TRGJP2. Because TCRdb records no J gene, it was assigned here through a match of the DNA to germline. The V gene end was trimmed by 2 bases and the J gene end by 2 bases; junction bases not matched to a gene: 8. The germline gives CDR1 VTNTFY, CDR2 YDVSTARD (reference sequence). There are 16 residues in the CDR3. CDR3 amino acids: CATWDILGSSDWIKTF. CDR3 nucleotides: TGTGCCACCTGGGACATTCTAGGGAGTAGTGATTGGATCAAGACGTTT.

As concerns this clone: This could be a read error, since a much larger clone is one nucleotide away. The V and J genes are TRGV9 and TRGJP. TCRdb offers no J gene call, so here the DNA was matched to germline to obtain one. CDR3 length: 16 residues. Germline CDR1 GITISATS, CDR2 ISYDGTV (reference sequence). The CDR3 DNA reads TGTGCCTTGTGGGAGGTTAGAGAGTTGGACAAAAAAATCAAGGTATTT. Amino acids: CALWEVRELDKKIKVF.

This clone has only a few counts. The sample carries other DNA sequences with the same CDR3. This rearrangement joins TRGV2 to TRGJ1 or TRGJ2. TCRdb carries no J gene annotation; the J gene was assigned here by matching the DNA with germline. Trimming at V came to 0 bases and at J to 6 bases, leaving 5 bases not matched to a gene. CDR3 length: 13 amino acids. Germline lookup yields CDR1 EGSNGY and CDR2 YDSYNSKV. In DNA form, the CDR3 reads TGTGCCACCTGGGACGGGCCAGGTTATAAGAAACTCTTT. Protein product: CATWDGPGYKKLF.

A word on this clone: This clone may be a read error of a much larger clone one base away. The rearrangement uses TRGV3 and TRGJ1 or TRGJ2. TCRdb lists no J gene, so it was determined here by aligning the DNA to germline. This CDR3 spans 10 amino acids. Germline V gives CDR1 VTNTFY, CDR2 YDVSTARD (reference sequence). CDR3 in amino acids: CAAWDRRKLF. The CDR3 DNA follows: TGTGCCGCCTGGGACAGGCGGAAACTCTTT.

This clone was found a few times. The V and J genes are TRGV2 and TRGJ1 or TRGJ2. The J gene was not available in TCRdb and was assigned here by matching the DNA to germline segments. CDR3 length: 12 residues. V lost 4 bases, J lost 5 bases, and 5 bases stayed unmatched. The germline V gene has CDR1 EGSNGY and CDR2 YDSYNSKV. CDR3 protein: CATWETNYKKLF. DNA for the CDR3: TGTGCCACCTGGGAAACCAATTATAAGAAACTCTTT.

In DNA form, the CDR3 reads TGTGCCACCTGGGACAGGCCCCATTATTATAAGAAACTCTTT. It encodes CATWDRPHYYKKLF. The genes are TRGV3 and TRGJ1 or TRGJ2. Germline matching of the DNA provided the J gene here, since TCRdb leaves it blank. V trimming: 0 bases; J trimming: 2 bases; junction bases outside the gene matches: 4. The CDR3 is 14 amino acids. Germline loops: CDR1 VTNTFY, CDR2 YDVSTARD (reference sequence).

On this clone: Additional DNA sequences in this sample encode the identical CDR3. Written as DNA, the CDR3 is TGTGCCACCTGGGACAGGCCGGGTTATAAGAAACTCTTT. Its translation: CATWDRPGYKKLF. The J gene is TRGJ1 or TRGJ2, the V gene TRGV5. Germline matching of the DNA provided the J gene here, since TCRdb leaves it blank. J was trimmed by 6 bases and V by 0 bases; bases with no gene match: 5. Germline V CDR1 and CDR2: VINAFY, YDVSNSKD. CDR3 length: 13 amino acids.